This TCR beta chain derives from a study of T-cell reconstitution after alpha-beta-depleted transplantation in children. The germline gives CDR1 SEHNR, CDR2 FQNEAQ (reference sequence). CDR3 length equals 15 residues. V lost 1 base and J lost 4, with 13 bases in between. This clonotype was counted ten times or more. During its preparation, the TCRbeta library received unique molecular identifiers. MiXCR, applied by TCRdb to the PCR reads, yields one record per CDR3 protein. This sample has around 670,000 distinct CDR3 sequences, with 13% found just once. The chain recombines TRBV7-9 with TRBJ2-5; weak D call: TRBD1 (6 bases). The sequences come from PBMCs, collected before TCRalphabeta/CD19-depleted stem cell transplant. The receptor was isolated from a girl aged 2-10 years with congenital amegakaryocytic thrombocytopenia, due to receive a stem cell transplant. CDR3 in amino acids: CASSLVAGAGETQYF. In DNA form, the CDR3 reads TGTGCCAGCAGCTTAGTGGCAGGGGCAGGAGAGACCCAGTACTTC.